The 19 T cell receptor beta chains below come from one sample, sequenced in a study of T cells expressing NK-cell markers. TCRdb re-called the 5' RACE reads and gives one entry per CDR3 protein, without DNA. This listing includes 500,000 to 700,000 distinct CDR3 sequences. The sequenced sample consisted of blood T cells: a sorted CD56 or NKG2C T cell subset, CD4+ or CD8+ T cells, or bulk PBMC T cells (not recorded which). The receptors originated from a man younger than 35 in good health.

The chain links TRBV4-3 to TRBJ2-7; TCRdb outputs TRBD2, but without DNA this stays unchecked. The CDR3 is 15 amino acids. Germline-derived CDR1 and CDR2 are LGHNA and YSLEER. The CDR3 sequence: CASSQGASKAYEQYF.

J is TRBJ1-2 and V is TRBV5-6; the TRBD1 assignment by TCRdb is unverifiable without DNA. This CDR3 is 14 amino acids long. The germline CDR1 and CDR2 sequences are SGHDT and YYEEEE. The CDR3 region is CASSFGTGIGGYTF.

Here the CDR3 reads CASESSPLIAKNIQYF. The chain employs TRBV5-5 and TRBJ2-4; without DNA, the TCRdb call of TRBD1 cannot be checked. The germline gives CDR1 SGHKS, CDR2 YYEKEE (reference sequence). This CDR3 is 16 amino acids long. Together with reference TRBV5-5 and TRBJ2-4, the CDR3 gives the full variable domain: DAGVTQSPTHLIKTRGQQVTLRCSPISGHKSVSWYQQVLGQGPQFIFQYYEKEERGRGNFPDRFSARQFPNYSSELNVNALLLGDSALYLCASESSPLIAKNIQYFGAGTRLSVL.

CDR3 loop: CASSHALGQGEETQYF. The rearrangement joins TRBV5-1 to TRBJ2-5; TCRdb reports TRBD1, a call that lacks DNA to check it against. This CDR3 is 16 amino acids long. CDR1 and CDR2 from the germline V gene are SGHRS and YFSETQ.

The chain recombines TRBV29-1 with TRBJ2-2; TCRdb names TRBD2, which stays unverified in the absence of DNA. This CDR3 has 14 amino acids. CDR1 is SQVTM and CDR2 is ANQGSEA in the germline V gene. CDR3 protein: CSVLAGTNTGELFF.

The chain combines TRBV4-2 with TRBJ2-7; absent DNA, TCRdb's TRBD1 call cannot be checked. The germline V gene has CDR1 LGHNA and CDR2 YNFKEQ. The CDR3 is 14 amino acids. This CDR3 is CASSSEGAVYEQYF.

The V call is TRBV4-1, the J call TRBJ2-1; TCRdb returns TRBD1, unconfirmable since there is no DNA. CDR3 size: 15 residues. Germline CDR1 is MGHRA and CDR2 is YSYEKL. Here the CDR3 reads CASSQDEGGYNEQFF.

This chain uses TRBV20-1 with TRBJ1-2; TCRdb's D call, TRBD1, is unchecked because there is no DNA. CDR3 length: 15 amino acids. Germline values: CDR1 DFQATT, CDR2 SNEGSKA (reference sequence). The CDR3 region is CSARVWDGPNYGYTF.

The chain is built from TRBV12-3 or TRBV12-4 and TRBJ1-2; TCRdb picks TRBD1, but there is no DNA to check that call. This CDR3 is built from 14 residues. This CDR3 reads CASSLGGSGYGYTF.

The rearrangement uses TRBV7-2 and TRBJ2-7. The CDR3 is 13 amino acids. The germline V gene has CDR1 SGHTA and CDR2 FQGNSA. CDR3 loop: CASNAGGHYEQYF.

The J gene is TRBJ1-1, the V gene TRBV4-2; TCRdb picks TRBD1, but there is no DNA to check that call. CDR1 is LGHNA and CDR2 is YNFKEQ in the germline V gene. The length of the CDR3 is 17 residues. CDR3 amino acids: CASSQLGTGVGYTEAFF.

CDR3 sequence: CASSPGGIGQETQYF. The genes are TRBV18 and TRBJ2-5; TCRdb proposes TRBD2, but this gene call is untestable without DNA. Germline V CDR1 and CDR2: KGHSH, LQKENI. The CDR3 sequence is 15 residues long.

V and J are TRBV12-3 or TRBV12-4 and TRBJ2-3; TCRdb picks TRBD2, but there is no DNA to check that call. The CDR3 is made up of 16 amino acids. This chain's CDR3 is CASSAGTSGRTDTQYF.

The chain is built from TRBV7-9 and TRBJ2-1; no DNA is available, so the TRBD2 call from TCRdb remains unchecked. The germline V gene encodes CDR1 SEHNR and CDR2 FQNEAQ (reference sequence). The CDR3 spans 16 residues. CDR3 in amino acids: CASSLVGDFNYNEQFF.

The chain is built from TRBV4-1 and TRBJ2-1; TCRdb proposes TRBD1, but this gene call is untestable without DNA. Germline CDR1 reads MGHRA; CDR2 reads YSYEKL. The CDR3 covers 13 residues. CDR3 residues: CASSPGVGNEQFF.

This chain uses TRBV7-9 with TRBJ2-1; TCRdb picks TRBD2, but there is no DNA to check that call. The germline V gene encodes CDR1 SEHNR and CDR2 FQNEAQ (reference sequence). The CDR3 has 12 residues. The CDR3 is CASMRQGYEQFF.

V gene TRBV7-2 combines with J gene TRBJ1-6; without DNA, the TCRdb call of TRBD1 cannot be checked. The CDR3 consists of 15 residues. CDR1 and CDR2 (germline): SGHTA, FQGNSA. CDR3 protein: CASSLGGTENSPLHF.

This chain joins TRBV6-1 and TRBJ2-3. CDR1 is MNHNS and CDR2 is SASEGT in the germline V gene. The CDR3 is 15 residues long. The CDR3 protein is CASSKSGKATDTQYF.

The chain combines TRBV12-3 or TRBV12-4 with TRBJ2-5; lacking DNA, the TRBD2 call made by TCRdb goes unchecked. The CDR3 length is 14 residues. CDR3 amino acids: CASSPGALQETQYF.